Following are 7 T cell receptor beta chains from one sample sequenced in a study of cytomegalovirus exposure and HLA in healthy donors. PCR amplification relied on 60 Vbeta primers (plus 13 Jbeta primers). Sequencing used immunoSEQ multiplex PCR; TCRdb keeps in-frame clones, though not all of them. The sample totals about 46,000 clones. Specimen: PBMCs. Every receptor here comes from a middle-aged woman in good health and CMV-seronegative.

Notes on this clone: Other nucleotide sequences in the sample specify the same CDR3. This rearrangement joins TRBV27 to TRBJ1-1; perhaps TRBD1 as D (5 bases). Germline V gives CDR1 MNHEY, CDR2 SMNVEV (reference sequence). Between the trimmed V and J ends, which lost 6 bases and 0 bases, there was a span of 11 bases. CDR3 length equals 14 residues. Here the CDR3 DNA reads TGTGCCAGCAGAAGCGACAGTTTGAACACTGAAGCTTTCTTT. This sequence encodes CASRSDSLNTEAFF.

The CDR3 DNA is TGCGCCAGCAGTGAGCCGGATGGACTAGCGGGAAGGAATGAGCAGTTCTTC. Translating it yields CASSEPDGLAGRNEQFF. The rearrangement links TRBV10-1 to TRBJ2-1, with TRBD2 identical over 12 bases. Per the germline V gene, CDR1 is WNHNN and CDR2 is SYGVQD (reference sequence). The CDR3 contains 17 residues. After removal of 2 bases from V and 7 bases from J, the junction contained 9 bases not matched to a gene.

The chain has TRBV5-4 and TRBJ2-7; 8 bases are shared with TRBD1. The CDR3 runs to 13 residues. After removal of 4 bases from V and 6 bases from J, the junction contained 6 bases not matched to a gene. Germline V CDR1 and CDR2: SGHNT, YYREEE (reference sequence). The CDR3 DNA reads TGTGCCAGCAGCGGGACAGGAGGGCGCGAGCAGTACTTC. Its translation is CASSGTGGREQYF.

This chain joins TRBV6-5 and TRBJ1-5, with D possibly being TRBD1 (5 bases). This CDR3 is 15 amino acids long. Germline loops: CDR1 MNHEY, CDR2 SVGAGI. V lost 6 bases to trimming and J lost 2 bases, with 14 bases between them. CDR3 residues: CASSPAGGGNQPQHF. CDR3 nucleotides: TGTGCCAGCAGCCCCGCCGGGGGAGGCAATCAGCCCCAGCATTTT.

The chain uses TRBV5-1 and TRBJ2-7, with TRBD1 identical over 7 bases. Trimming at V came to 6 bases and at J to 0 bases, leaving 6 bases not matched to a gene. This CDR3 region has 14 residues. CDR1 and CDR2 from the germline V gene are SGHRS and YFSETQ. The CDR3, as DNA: TGCGCCAGCACCCGGACAGGCGGCTCCTACGAGCAGTACTTC. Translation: CASTRTGGSYEQYF.

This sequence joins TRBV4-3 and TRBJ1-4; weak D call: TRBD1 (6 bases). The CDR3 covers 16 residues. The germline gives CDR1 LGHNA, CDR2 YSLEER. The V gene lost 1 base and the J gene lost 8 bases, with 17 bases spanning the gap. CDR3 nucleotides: TGCGCCAGCAGCCAAGCAGGGGCATTGGGTAACGAAAAACTGTTTTTT. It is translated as CASSQAGALGNEKLFF.

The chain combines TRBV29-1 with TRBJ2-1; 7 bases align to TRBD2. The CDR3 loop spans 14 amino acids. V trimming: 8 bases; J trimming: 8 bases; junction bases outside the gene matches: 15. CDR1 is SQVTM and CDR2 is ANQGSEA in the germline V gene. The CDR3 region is CSCLGGIGTDEQFF. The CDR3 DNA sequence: TGCAGCTGTTTGGGGGGGATAGGGACCGATGAGCAGTTCTTC.